The 17 T cell receptor beta chains in this list originate from one sample, sequenced in a study of blood T cell repertoires in COVID-19. Sequenced by immunoSEQ multiplex PCR; TCRdb stores in-frame clones only, minus some. The data hold 170,000 or so clones, with around 83% observed a single time. The sample comprised peripheral blood. The receptors come from a human donor in a cohort sampled during active COVID-19.

This chain links TRBV24-1 with TRBJ1-1; perhaps TRBD1 as D (5 bases). The V gene's germline CDR1 is KGHDR and CDR2 SFDVKD. Trimming took off 5 bases at V and 0 bases at J, with 6 bases between the two ends. The CDR3 consists of 13 residues. Here the CDR3 reads CATSGQLNTEAFF. The DNA of the CDR3 is TGTGCCACCAGTGGACAGTTGAACACTGAAGCTTTCTTT.

This clone was picked up a small number of times. As DNA, the CDR3 is TGTGCCAGCAGTGAGGGTATCGACGGGAGAGGCTACACCTTC. Protein sequence: CASSEGIDGRGYTF. V is TRBV6-4 and J is TRBJ1-2; D gene ambiguous. The CDR3 loop spans 14 amino acids. Deletions cut 3 bases from V and 8 bases from J, with 16 bases between. Germline values: CDR1 MRHNA, CDR2 SNTAGT.

The V call is TRBV4-2, the J call TRBJ2-7, with 7 positions matching TRBD1. The CDR3 covers 17 residues. Germline V gene sequence: CDR1 LGHNA, CDR2 YNFKEQ. J gave up 0 bases and V 0 bases, and 8 bases lay outside the gene matches. The chain's CDR3 is CASSQDIRGRTSYEQYF. The CDR3 DNA reads as TGTGCCAGCAGCCAAGATATTAGGGGGCGAACCTCCTACGAGCAGTACTTC.

The chain joins TRBV28 to TRBJ2-7, with TRBD1 identical over 9 bases. The germline V gene has CDR1 MDHEN and CDR2 SYDVKM. V lost 5 bases to trimming and J lost 1 base; unmatched junction nucleotides: 6. This CDR3 contains 15 residues. The CDR3 sequence: CASSPSGQGSYEQYF. The CDR3 DNA reads TGTGCCAGCAGTCCCTCGGGACAGGGTTCCTACGAGCAGTACTTC.

This rearrangement joins TRBV29-1 to TRBJ2-7; 8 bases are a match to TRBD1. Germline values: CDR1 SQVTM, CDR2 ANQGSEA. This CDR3 has 14 residues. Unmatched junction bases numbered 8, after V lost 7 bases and J lost 0 bases. The CDR3, as DNA: TGCAGCGCGACGACAGGGGCGAACTCCTACGAGCAGTACTTC. It is translated as CSATTGANSYEQYF.

This rearrangement joins TRBV6-5 to TRBJ2-7, with TRBD2 identical over 10 bases. There are 16 residues in the CDR3. Germline V gives CDR1 MNHEY, CDR2 SVGAGI. V dropped 0 bases and J dropped 2; count of bases not matched to a gene: 4. The CDR3 DNA is TGTGCCAGCAGTTACTCGTCTAGCGGGGGCCCCTACGAGCAGTACTTC. Protein: CASSYSSSGGPYEQYF.

This sequence joins TRBV4-3 and TRBJ2-6; TRBD1 might be the D (5 bases). This CDR3 has 19 amino acids. V was trimmed by 0 bases and J by 0 bases, leaving 15 bases between them. The germline CDR1 and CDR2 sequences are LGHNA and YSLEER. CDR3 residues: CASSQEKWGDFSGANVLTF. The CDR3 DNA reads as TGCGCCAGCAGCCAAGAAAAATGGGGCGATTTCTCTGGGGCCAACGTCCTGACTTTC.

V usage is TRBV11-2 and J usage is TRBJ1-1; tentative D call: TRBD1 (6 bases). The V and J ends lost 5 bases and 5 bases respectively, with 15 bases between them. In germline, CDR1 is SGHAT, CDR2 FQNNGV. This CDR3 is 14 amino acids long. CDR3 loop: CASSQRTERTEAFF. The CDR3 nucleotides read TGTGCCAGCAGCCAGCGGACAGAGAGGACTGAAGCTTTCTTT. Looking up the rest from reference TRBV11-2 and TRBJ1-1 gives the full variable domain: EAGVAQSPRYKIIEKRQSVAFWCNPISGHATLYWYQQILGQGPKLLIQFQNNGVVDDSQLPKDRFSAERLKGVDSTLKIQPAKLEDSAVYLCASSQRTERTEAFFGQGTRLTVV.

Only one count was recorded for this clone. This rearrangement joins TRBV7-2 to TRBJ2-3, with no clear D. Germline CDR1 reads SGHTA; CDR2 reads FQGNSA. Deletions cut 1 base from V and 0 bases from J, with 5 bases between. The CDR3 covers 14 residues. In DNA, the CDR3 is TGTGCCAGCAGCTTAGTCGAGAGCACAGATACGCAGTATTTT. Its translation is CASSLVESTDTQYF.

This clone was found a few times. The rearrangement uses TRBV3-1 (or the pseudogene TRBV3-2) and TRBJ2-4; D may be TRBD2 (7 bases). The CDR3 runs 15 residues. The V gene lost 5 bases and the J gene lost 5 bases, with 16 bases spanning the gap. CDR1 and CDR2 (germline): LGHDT, YNNKEL (reference sequence). CDR3 in DNA: TGTGCCAGCAGCTCCTGGGGGCTAGCGGAAAACATTCAGTACTTC. It yields the protein CASSSWGLAENIQYF.

Concerning this clone: The junction differs from germline at one of its ends, possibly a read error. The gene calls are TRBV7-7 and TRBJ2-2; TRBD1 agrees at 7 bases. This CDR3 contains 13 residues. Per the germline V gene, CDR1 is SSHAT and CDR2 is FNYEAQ (reference sequence). The CDR3 DNA follows: TGTGCTAGCAGCCCAGGGGGCACCGGGGAGCTGTTTTTT. Translated, it gives CASSPGGTGELFF.

The chain carries TRBV11-3 and TRBJ2-7, with D tentatively TRBD1 (6 bases). V shed 1 base and J shed 0 bases, with 22 bases lying between them. The CDR3 is 19 amino acids. Per the germline V gene, CDR1 is SGHNT and CDR2 is YENEEA. Here the CDR3 reads CASSLGSGTYYEGSYEQYF. DNA of the CDR3: TGTGCCAGCAGCTTAGGGTCCGGGACATATTATGAGGGCTCCTACGAGCAGTACTTC. The entire variable domain, with the rest obtained from reference TRBV11-3 and TRBJ2-7, is as follows: EAGVVQSPRYKIIEKKQPVAFWCNPISGHNTLYWYLQNLGQGPELLIRYENEEAVDDSQLPKDRFSAERLKGVDSTLKIQPAELGDSAVYLCASSLGSGTYYEGSYEQYFGPGTRLTVT.

The chain uses TRBV11-2 and TRBJ2-1, with D possibly being TRBD2 (5 bases). Trimming removed 5 bases from V and 2 bases from J, with 16 bases in between. Looked up from germline, CDR1 is SGHAT and CDR2 is FQNNGV. The length of the CDR3 is 16 residues. CDR3 bases: TGTGCCAGCAGCCCCTTTTCAGCGGAACCCTACAATGAGCAGTTCTTC. Protein product: CASSPFSAEPYNEQFF.

In nucleotides, the CDR3 is TGTGCCAGCATCCGGGACAGTAATTCACCCCTCCACTTT. This gives the protein CASIRDSNSPLHF. The J gene is TRBJ1-6, the V gene TRBV6-5; 7 bases line up with TRBD1. The V segment lost 7 bases and the J segment 6 bases; nucleotides outside the gene matches: 3. Looked up from germline, CDR1 is MNHEY and CDR2 is SVGAGI. CDR3 size: 13 residues.

This clone occurred once. This chain joins TRBV7-3 and TRBJ1-1, with D possibly TRBD1 on 6 matching bases. Germline V lookup: CDR1 SGHTA, CDR2 FQGTGA. The CDR3 runs to 14 residues. V gave up 2 bases and J gave up 4 bases, with 11 bases separating them. This CDR3 is CASSLQGHVTEAFF. The CDR3 coding sequence is TGTGCCAGCAGCTTACAGGGGCATGTCACTGAAGCTTTCTTT.

V and J are TRBV6-2 or TRBV6-3 and TRBJ2-5; 9 bases agree with TRBD1. Germline CDR1 MNHEY, CDR2 SVGEGT. The CDR3 loop spans 16 amino acids. V gave up 5 bases and J gave up 5 bases; unmatched junction bases: 12. Here the CDR3 reads CASSHPTGTGRETQYF. The CDR3 nucleotides read TGTGCCAGCAGTCACCCAACCGGGACAGGGAGGGAGACCCAGTACTTC.

V and J are TRBV27 and TRBJ1-1, with no clear D. The germline CDR1 and CDR2 sequences are MNHEY and SMNVEV (reference sequence). The CDR3 sequence is 9 residues long. The V end lost 7 bases, the J end lost 9 bases, and 6 bases lay between the germline ends. DNA for the CDR3: TGTGCCAGCACCTTTAAAGCTTTCTTT. Translated: CASTFKAFF.